This T cell receptor (beta chain) appears in the sequencing data of a study of low-dose radiotherapy and immunotherapy resistance in tumors. First-strand cDNA used TRAV- and TRBV-specific primers, covering alpha and beta chains. PCR amplification of the TCRs was performed with Phusion for 15 to 25 PCR cycles, and it relied on a constant-region primer together with a V-primer adapter. TCRdb itself ran the reads through MiXCR, one entry per CDR3 protein. The sample has about 100,000 distinct CDR3 sequences; under 25% are singletons. This CDR3 is built from 12 residues. V shed 6 bases and J 2 bases; nucleotides not matched to a gene: 1. Per the germline V gene, CDR1 is SGHAT and CDR2 is FQNNGV. The time point was: after trial treatment. Treatment specified: LDRT plus nivolumab, ipilimumab, low-dose cyclophosphamide and aspirin (RACIN trial).

The rearrangement uses TRBV11-2 and TRBJ2-7; TRBD2 matches 7 bases. The sample was PBMCs, taken after low-dose radiotherapy plus immunotherapy. The source of this sequence is a male donor with prostate cancer. The CDR3 here is CASRGGTYEQYF. DNA of the CDR3: TGTGCCAGCAGGGGGGGGACCTACGAGCAGTACTTC. Full variable domain (remainder filled in from reference TRBV11-2 and TRBJ2-7): EAGVAQSPRYKIIEKRQSVAFWCNPISGHATLYWYQQILGQGPKLLIQFQNNGVVDDSQLPKDRFSAERLKGVDSTLKIQPAKLEDSAVYLCASRGGTYEQYFGPGTRLTVT.